One sample yielded the 28 T cell receptor beta chains listed below, sequenced in a study of blood T cell repertoires in COVID-19. Profiling relied on immunoSEQ multiplex PCR, and the TCRdb table lists in-frame clones only, not all of them. Of around 99,000 clones listed, around 82% are singletons. The sample comprised peripheral blood. These receptors all come from a man aged 45-60 years who had recovered from COVID-19.

V is TRBV2 and J is TRBJ2-3; 8 nucleotides line up with TRBD1. J lost 6 bases, V lost 6 bases, and 8 bases had no gene match. The V gene's germline CDR1 is SNHLY and CDR2 FYNNEI. This CDR3 has 14 residues. CDR3 sequence: CASSRDRITDTQYF. The CDR3, as DNA: TGTGCCAGCAGCAGGGACAGGATTACGGATACGCAGTATTTT.

V and J are TRBV29-1 and TRBJ2-7; 9 bases fit TRBD1. V was pared by 8 bases and J by 6 bases, with 11 bases of the junction left unmatched. The CDR3 totals 13 residues. Germline V gene data show CDR1 as SQVTM and CDR2 as ANQGSEA. CDR3: CSSRQGVGGEQYF. The DNA for the CDR3 is TGCAGCAGTCGACAGGGGGTCGGAGGCGAGCAGTACTTC.

This clone has a single count. The chain carries TRBV7-8 and TRBJ2-3, with TRBD1 matching over 7 bases. The CDR3 covers 13 residues. The germline V gene has CDR1 SGHVS and CDR2 FQNEAQ. Unmatched junction bases numbered 11, after V lost 5 bases and J lost 12 bases. This chain's CDR3 is CASSPFLRQGQYF. In DNA, the CDR3 is TGTGCCAGCAGCCCCTTCCTTCGACAGGGACAGTATTTT.

The rearrangement links TRBV23-1 to TRBJ2-1; the match to TRBD1 covers 10 bases. TRBV23-1 is an open reading frame, and its role is uncertain. The length of the CDR3 is 14 residues. V was clipped by 4 bases and J by 8 bases; unmatched bases: 5. In DNA, the CDR3 is TGCGCCAGCAGTCCCGGGACAGGGGAGGATGAGCAGTTCTTC. Residues: CASSPGTGEDEQFF.

The V call is TRBV4-2, the J call TRBJ1-5, with 9 bases that match TRBD1. Trimming at V came to 0 bases and at J to 3 bases, leaving 3 bases not matched to a gene. CDR1 is LGHNA, CDR2 YNFKEQ, per germline. The CDR3 contains 16 residues. CDR3 sequence: CASSQENRGHNQPQHF. Here the CDR3 DNA reads TGTGCCAGCAGCCAAGAGAACAGGGGGCACAATCAGCCCCAGCATTTT.

In its sample, this clone was seen many times. The V and J genes are TRBV13 and TRBJ2-7, with a possible D match to TRBD2 (5 bases). V was trimmed by 5 bases and J by 0 bases, leaving 14 bases between them. CDR3 length: 15 amino acids. The germline V gene encodes CDR1 PRHDT and CDR2 FYEKMQ (reference sequence). The DNA for the CDR3 is TGTGCCAGCAGCCAGACTAACCCTTACTCCTACGAGCAGTACTTC. As protein: CASSQTNPYSYEQYF.

The sample holds a few counts of this clone. The V gene is TRBV28, the J gene TRBJ2-1; D gene unclear. The V and J ends lost 6 bases and 6 bases respectively, with 6 bases between them. CDR3 size: 11 residues. In germline, CDR1 is MDHEN, CDR2 SYDVKM. CDR3 residues: CASRSSNEQFF. The CDR3 nucleotides are TGTGCCAGCAGATCTAGCAATGAGCAGTTCTTC.

The chain carries TRBV6-5 and TRBJ1-1, with a tentative D call TRBD1 (5 bases). Trimming left V 4 bases short and J 5 bases short, with 11 bases between. CDR1 MNHEY and CDR2 SVGAGI come from the germline V gene. The CDR3 is 13 residues long. In DNA, the CDR3 is TGTGCCAGCAGTTCGGGGGTTAGGACTGAAGCTTTCTTT. It encodes CASSSGVRTEAFF.

The chain joins TRBV5-4 to TRBJ2-1, with TRBD1 identical over 11 bases. Trimming cost V 0 bases and J 9 bases; bases outside gene matches: 2. This CDR3 has 14 residues. Germline V gives CDR1 SGHNT, CDR2 YYREEE (reference sequence). CDR3 residues: CASSLAGTGGEQFF. CDR3 DNA: TGTGCCAGCAGCTTGGCCGGGACAGGGGGTGAGCAGTTCTTC.

This clone is categorized as medium-sized. V is TRBV16 and J is TRBJ1-5, with a possible D match to TRBD1 (5 bases). The CDR3 has 15 residues. Trimming pared 0 bases from V and 5 bases from J, leaving 11 bases between. The germline gives CDR1 KGHSY, CDR2 FQNENV. The CDR3: CASSQSGGVYQPQHF. In nucleotides, the CDR3 is TGTGCCAGCAGCCAATCAGGAGGGGTTTATCAGCCCCAGCATTTT.

The chain recombines TRBV6-5 with TRBJ2-1, with D perhaps TRBD2 (5 bases). CDR3 length: 11 residues. Germline V CDR1 and CDR2: MNHEY, SVGAGI. The V end was cut by 5 bases, the J end by 10 bases, with 9 bases between. Here the CDR3 reads CASSHREEQFF. Written as DNA, the CDR3 is TGTGCCAGCAGTCATCGGGAAGAGCAGTTCTTC.

The table lists this clone with a few counts. The chain links TRBV19 to TRBJ2-1; TRBD2 matches 10 bases. The CDR3 spans 14 residues. Germline CDR1 LNHDA, CDR2 SQIVND (reference sequence). V trimming: 5 bases; J trimming: 7 bases; junction bases outside the gene matches: 5. CDR3 DNA: TGTGCCAGTAGTCAGCGGGGGGGCTGGAATGAGCAGTTCTTC. It codes for CASSQRGGWNEQFF.

This clone was seen just once. The chain recombines TRBV15 with TRBJ2-7, with D perhaps TRBD1 (5 bases). The CDR3 runs to 13 residues. Germline CDR1 LNHNV, CDR2 YYDKDF (reference sequence). V lost 1 base and J 6 bases, leaving 10 bases between the germline ends. The CDR3 region is CATSRGTPFEQYF. The CDR3 DNA follows: TGTGCCACCAGCAGAGGGACACCCTTCGAGCAGTACTTC. Looking up the rest from reference TRBV15 and TRBJ2-7 gives the full variable domain: DAMVIQNPRYQVTQFGKPVTLSCSQTLNHNVMYWYQQKSSQAPKLLFHYYDKDFNNEADTPDNFQSRRPNTSFCFLDIRSPGLGDTAMYLCATSRGTPFEQYFGPGTRLTVT.

This CDR3 reads CASSRDRGTEAFF. Written as DNA, the CDR3 is TGCGCCAGCAGCAGGGACAGGGGCACTGAAGCTTTCTTT. V and J are TRBV10-1 and TRBJ1-1; 10 bases match TRBD1. The trim removed 6 bases at V and 4 bases at J, leaving 2 bases unmatched. In germline, CDR1 is WNHNN, CDR2 SYGVQD (reference sequence). The CDR3 length is 13 residues.

V is TRBV24-1 and J is TRBJ2-1, with 9 bases aligning to TRBD2. CDR3 length: 16 amino acids. The germline CDR1 and CDR2 sequences are KGHDR and SFDVKD. After removal of 4 bases from V and 4 bases from J, the junction contained 7 bases not matched to a gene. CDR3 region: CATSETASGNYNEQFF. DNA for the CDR3: TGTGCCACCAGTGAAACCGCTAGCGGGAATTACAATGAGCAGTTCTTC.

The rearrangement links TRBV12-3 or TRBV12-4 to TRBJ1-5; no definite D call. The CDR3 spans 13 residues. V was shortened by 2 bases and J by 3 bases, with 5 bases between the two germline ends. The CDR3 DNA reads TGTGCCAGCAGTTTACGGGACAATCAGCCCCAGCATTTT. The encoded protein is CASSLRDNQPQHF.

The V gene is TRBV6-5, the J gene TRBJ1-3; 8 bases fit TRBD1. This CDR3 has 16 residues. V shed 4 bases and J 0 bases; nucleotides not matched to a gene: 5. CDR1 and CDR2 (germline): MNHEY, SVGAGI. In DNA form, the CDR3 reads TGTGCCAGCAGTTCGACAGGGGTCCTCTCTGGAAACACCATATATTTT. It codes for CASSSTGVLSGNTIYF.

The chain couples TRBV5-1 to TRBJ2-7; D call uncertain. There are 14 residues in the CDR3. Germline V gene sequence: CDR1 SGHRS, CDR2 YFSETQ. The V gene lost 0 bases and the J gene lost 0 bases, with 7 bases spanning the gap. CDR3 DNA: TGCGCCAGCAGCTTGGGCCAGGTCTCCTACGAGCAGTACTTC. Its translation is CASSLGQVSYEQYF.

The chain uses TRBV5-1 and TRBJ1-2; tentatively, D is TRBD1 (6 bases). Trimming cost V 2 bases and J 4 bases, with 9 bases left between them. The CDR3 contains 13 residues. Per the germline V gene, CDR1 is SGHRS and CDR2 is YFSETQ. CDR3 protein: CASSLGQLYGYTF. The CDR3 bases are TGCGCCAGCAGCTTAGGACAGCTCTATGGCTACACCTTC.

This clone was seen ten or more times. The rearrangement uses TRBV19 and TRBJ2-5, with 7 positions matching TRBD2. The ends lost 2 bases at V and 6 bases at J; junction bases unmatched: 12. The CDR3 consists of 16 residues. Germline V gives CDR1 LNHDA, CDR2 SQIVND (reference sequence). The DNA for the CDR3 is TGTGCCAGTAGTATATGGTCTAGCGGAGTTAAGAAGACCCAGTACTTC. This sequence encodes CASSIWSSGVKKTQYF.

The gene calls are TRBV5-1 and TRBJ2-1, with TRBD2 matching over 15 bases. Germline V lookup: CDR1 SGHRS, CDR2 YFSETQ. CDR3 length: 19 amino acids. V lost 4 bases and J lost 2; bases outside the gene matches: 10. The DNA of the CDR3 is TGCGCCAGCAGCCCTAGGACTAGCGGGGGGGCCGGGGCCTACAATGAGCAGTTCTTC. Amino acids: CASSPRTSGGAGAYNEQFF.

The chain couples TRBV21-1 to TRBJ1-5; the table's D call, TRBD1, has no DNA check behind it. TRBV21-1 is an annotated pseudogene. The CDR3 consists of 15 residues. CDR3 region: CASSKITGMVQPQHF. The CDR3, as DNA: TGTGCCAGCAGCAAAATCACAGGGATGGTGCAGCCCCAGCATTTT.

V and J are TRBV28 and TRBJ1-2, with 10 bases identical to TRBD1. Germline V lookup: CDR1 MDHEN, CDR2 SYDVKM. This CDR3 comprises 19 residues. V was pared by 3 bases and J by 7 bases, with 20 bases of the junction left unmatched. The CDR3 bases are TGTGCCAGCAGTTTCTCCCCGGCGGGGACAGGGGTTTTTGGAACTGGCTACACCTTC. This sequence encodes CASSFSPAGTGVFGTGYTF.

The chain links TRBV5-1 to TRBJ2-7, with 7 positions matching TRBD2. The CDR3 extends over 14 amino acids. Germline V gene sequence: CDR1 SGHRS, CDR2 YFSETQ. V lost 4 bases and J lost 3; bases outside the gene matches: 7. The CDR3 nucleotides read TGCGCCAGCAGCCCTCGGGGAGGGGTCTACGAGCAGTACTTC. This sequence encodes CASSPRGGVYEQYF.

V usage is TRBV3-1 (or the pseudogene TRBV3-2) and J usage is TRBJ1-2; TRBD1 is a possible D gene (6 bases). Germline CDR1 is LGHDT and CDR2 is YNNKEL (reference sequence). The CDR3 extends over 13 amino acids. V was clipped by 4 bases and J by 6 bases, with 12 bases between them. The CDR3 nucleotides are TGTGCCAGCAGCCTGTGGGAGGGGGATGGCTACACCTTC. Amino acid sequence: CASSLWEGDGYTF.

On this clone: Additional DNA sequences in this sample encode the identical CDR3. The chain combines TRBV12-3 or TRBV12-4 with TRBJ1-2; TRBD1 aligns across 7 bases. CDR3 length: 13 residues. Germline trimming cut 4 bases from V and 4 bases from J; bases unmatched to any gene: 3. The CDR3 is CASSSRQGYGYTF. The CDR3 DNA reads as TGTGCCAGCAGTTCACGACAGGGCTATGGCTACACCTTC.

The chain couples TRBV2 to TRBJ1-1; D remains ambiguous. The length of the CDR3 is 14 residues. Germline CDR1 SNHLY, CDR2 FYNNEI. V lost 7 bases and J 8 bases, leaving 20 bases between the germline ends. CDR3 sequence: CASIRWASSSEAFF. The CDR3 DNA sequence: TGTGCCAGCATACGTTGGGCCAGTTCAAGCGAAGCTTTCTTT.

The rearrangement uses TRBV18 and TRBJ2-1, with a weak D call TRBD2 (6 bases). Germline lookup yields CDR1 KGHSH and CDR2 LQKENI. The CDR3 loop spans 16 amino acids. Between the trimmed V and J ends, which lost 2 bases and 0 bases, there was a span of 11 bases. The DNA of the CDR3 is TGTGCCAGCTCACCATCGGGACTTACCTCCTACAATGAGCAGTTCTTC. Encoded protein: CASSPSGLTSYNEQFF.